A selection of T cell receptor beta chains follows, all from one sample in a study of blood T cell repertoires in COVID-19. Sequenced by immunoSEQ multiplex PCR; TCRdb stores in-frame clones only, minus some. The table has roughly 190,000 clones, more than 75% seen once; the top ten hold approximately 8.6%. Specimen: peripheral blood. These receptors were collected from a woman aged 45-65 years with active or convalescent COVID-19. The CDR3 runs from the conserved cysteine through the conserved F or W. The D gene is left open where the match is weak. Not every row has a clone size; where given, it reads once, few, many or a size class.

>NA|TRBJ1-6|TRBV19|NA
TGTGCCAGTAGTACAATGGACATTGATAATTCACCCCTCCACTTT
CASSTMDIDNSPLHF
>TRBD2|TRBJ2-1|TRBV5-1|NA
TGCGCCAGCAGCTTACTAGCGGGGCGCTACAATGAGCAGTTCTTC
CASSLLAGRYNEQFF
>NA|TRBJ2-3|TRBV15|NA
TGTGCCACCAGCAGAGTAAGGGTCGGTGGACACCTCACAGATACGCAGTATTTT
CATSRVRVGGHLTDTQYF
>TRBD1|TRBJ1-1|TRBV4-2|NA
TGTGCCAGCAGCCAACCCCCGGGACAGGGGGCGACTGAAGCTTTCTTT
CASSQPPGQGATEAFF
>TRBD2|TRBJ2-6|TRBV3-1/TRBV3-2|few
TGTGCCAGCAGCCTAGGGACTACTGGGGCCAACGTCCTGACTTTC
CASSLGTTGANVLTF
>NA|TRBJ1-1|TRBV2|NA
TGTGCCAGCAAAAAGACGGGGAACACTGAAGCTTTCTTT
CASKKTGNTEAFF
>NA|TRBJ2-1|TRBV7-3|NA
TGTGCCAGCAGCTCACCGGGAACAGGGGAGCAGTTCTTC
CASSSPGTGEQFF
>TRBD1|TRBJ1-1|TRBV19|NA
TGTGCCGTTAAAAGACAGGGGCTGAACACTGAAGCTTTCTTT
CAVKRQGLNTEAFF
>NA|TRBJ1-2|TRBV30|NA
TGTGCCTGGGTCAAGAGCTACCCTAACTATGGCTACACCTTC
CAWVKSYPNYGYTF
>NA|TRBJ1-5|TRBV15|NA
TGTGCCACCACCGTATCAAGGGGTCAGCCCCAGCATTTT
CATTVSRGQPQHF
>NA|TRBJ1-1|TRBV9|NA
TGTGCCAGCAGCGAGAGGGTTACGAACACTGAAGCTTTCTTT
CASSERVTNTEAFF
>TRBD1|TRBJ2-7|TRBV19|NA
TGTGCCAGTAGTCCAGGACAGGGGGCTACGTACGAGCAGTACTTC
CASSPGQGATYEQYF
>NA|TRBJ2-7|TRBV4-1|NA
TGCGCCAGCAGCCAAGCACAGGGACCGTCCTACGAGCAGTACTTC
CASSQAQGPSYEQYF
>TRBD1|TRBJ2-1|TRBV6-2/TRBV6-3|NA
TGTGCCAGCAGTTTGGACAGGGGTGGATCTAAGTTCTTC
CASSLDRGGSKFF
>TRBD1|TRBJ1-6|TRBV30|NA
TGTGCCTGGAGTGGGGGGGACAGGGGACCATATAATTCACCCCTCCACTTT
CAWSGGDRGPYNSPLHF
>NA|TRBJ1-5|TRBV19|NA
TGTGCCAGTAGTATACAGGTCAATCAGCCCCAGCATTTT
CASSIQVNQPQHF
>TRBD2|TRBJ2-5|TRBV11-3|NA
TGTGCCAGCAGCTTAAGGCGGGGGGAAGAGACCCAGTACTTC
CASSLRRGEETQYF
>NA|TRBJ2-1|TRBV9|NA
TGTGCCAGCAGCGACTCTGAGAGTTTGTGGGCCAGCGGGGAGCAGTTCTTC
CASSDSESLWASGEQFF
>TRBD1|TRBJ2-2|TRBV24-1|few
TGTGCCACCAGTGATTCACCCGGGACAGGGAACACCGGGGAGCTGTTTTTT
CATSDSPGTGNTGELFF
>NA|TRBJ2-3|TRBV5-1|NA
TGCGCCAGCAGCTTGGGACGGTACAGTCGTCCTAGCACAGATACGCAGTATTTT
CASSLGRYSRPSTDTQYF
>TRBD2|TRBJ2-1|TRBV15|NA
TGTGCCACCAGCAGAGATCAAGCGGGGGGAAGGAATGAGCAGTTCTTC
CATSRDQAGGRNEQFF
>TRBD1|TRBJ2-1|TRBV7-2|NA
TGTGCCAGCAGCCCGAGGGGGCGTGAGCAGTTCTTC
CASSPRGREQFF
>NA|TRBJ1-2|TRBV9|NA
TGTGCCAGCACTTCGACGGGGAACTATGGCTACACCTTC
CASTSTGNYGYTF
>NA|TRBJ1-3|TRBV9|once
TGTGCCAGCAGCGTTTCGACGAGGAGCTCTGGAAACACCATATATTTT
CASSVSTRSSGNTIYF
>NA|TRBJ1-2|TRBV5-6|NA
TGTGCCAGCAGCTTATACAGCCCAACCTATGGCTACACCTTC
CASSLYSPTYGYTF
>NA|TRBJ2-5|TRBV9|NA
TGTGCCAGCAGCCGAGGTGGACAGGAGACCCAGTACTTC
CASSRGGQETQYF
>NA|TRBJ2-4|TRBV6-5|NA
TGTGCCAGCATTCCTGACAGCCGTCAAAACATTCAGTACTTC
CASIPDSRQNIQYF
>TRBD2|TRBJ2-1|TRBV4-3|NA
TGCGCCAGCAGCCAAGGGGTTAGCGGGGGGCCCAGCTCCTACAATGAGCAGTTCTTC
CASSQGVSGGPSSYNEQFF